Listed below are T cell receptor beta chains from one sample, sequenced in a study of early T cells in non-severe SARS-CoV-2 infection. TCRdb redid the calling of the 5' RACE reads with MiXCR, one entry per CDR3 protein. The data hold about 130,000 distinct CDR3 sequences, with about 15% observed a single time. Sample: whole blood. These receptors all come from an adult who was a healthcare worker with PCR-confirmed SARS-CoV-2 infection or an uninfected control (not recorded which). The CDR3 runs from the conserved cysteine through the conserved F or W. D genes are given only for firm matches. Clone size is given for some rows only: seen once, a few or many times, or a class if the clone is expanded.

16,-,TRBV3-1,TRBJ1-1,-,TGTGCCAGCAGCCAAGATAGCGGTCAGGGTCTTTTTGAAGCTTTCTTT,CASSQDSGQGLFEAFF
12,-,TRBV7-2,TRBJ1-6,-,TGTGCCAGCAGCTTAGAAATTCCACCCCTCCACTTT,CASSLEIPPLHF
16,-,TRBV12-3/TRBV12-4,TRBJ2-4,few,TGTGCCAGCAGTTCCCTTGGGACTTTAGCCAAAAACATTCAGTACTTC,CASSSLGTLAKNIQYF
14,TRBD1,TRBV5-1,TRBJ1-4,-,TGCGCCAGCAGCGTGGGACAGGGTGGTGAAAAACTGTTTTTT,CASSVGQGGEKLFF
14,TRBD1,TRBV6-5,TRBJ2-7,few,TGTGCCAGCAGTCCCGGACAGGGACGCTACGAGCAGTACTTC,CASSPGQGRYEQYF
13,-,TRBV7-6,TRBJ2-2,-,TGTGCCAGCAGCCCCCGGAGTCAAATTGGGCTGTTTTTT,CASSPRSQIGLFF
14,-,TRBV7-9,TRBJ1-2,many,TGTGCCAGCAGCTTAGCCGGGGGATCCTATGGCTACACCTTC,CASSLAGGSYGYTF
13,-,TRBV6-6,TRBJ1-5,few,TGTGCCAGCACCAGGGAAGTTAATCAGCCCCAGCATTTT,CASTREVNQPQHF
12,-,TRBV2,TRBJ2-7,-,TGTGCCAGCAGTGAAGGGTCTCCCGAACAGTACTTC,CASSEGSPEQYF
15,TRBD1,TRBV7-9,TRBJ2-1,-,TGTGCCAGCAGCTCACAGGGGATATCTTACAATGAGCAGTTCTTC,CASSSQGISYNEQFF
15,-,TRBV5-1,TRBJ1-4,-,TGCGGCAGCAGCGTAACCGGGACTTCGGATGAAAAACTGTTTTTT,CGSSVTGTSDEKLFF
14,-,TRBV5-1,TRBJ2-7,-,TGCGCCAGCAGCTTGGCGTCGGGGGCGCTTCTAAGGAACTTC,CASSLASGALLRNF
12,-,TRBV19,TRBJ1-2,many,TGTGCCAGTAGTATCCCCGGATGGGTAAGCACCTTC,CASSIPGWVSTF
13,-,TRBV18,TRBJ2-3,many,TGTGCCAGCTCCCGGGATGGGGCGGATACGCAGTATTTT,CASSRDGADTQYF
14,-,TRBV12-3/TRBV12-4,TRBJ1-3,few,TGTGCCAGCAGTGGAGGGAGTTACGGAAACACCATATATTTT,CASSGGSYGNTIYF
15,-,TRBV15,TRBJ1-6,-,TGTGCCACCAGCGAGGGGACAACGGCGAATTCACCCCTCCACTTT,CATSEGTTANSPLHF
16,-,TRBV4-2,TRBJ2-2,-,TGTGCCAGCAGCCACCACCCCCAGGGTAACACCGGGGAGCTGTTTTTT,CASSHHPQGNTGELFF
13,TRBD1,TRBV20-1,TRBJ2-5,few,TGCAGTGCCGGAGACAGGGCTAGCGAGACCCAGTACTTC,CSAGDRASETQYF
13,TRBD1,TRBV12-3/TRBV12-4,TRBJ1-6,many,TGTGCCAGCAGTTTCACAGGGGATTCACCCCTCCACTTT,CASSFTGDSPLHF
13,-,TRBV20-1,TRBJ1-2,many,TGCAGTGCGGCGGATGGAGCCACCTATGGCTACACCTTC,CSAADGATYGYTF
14,-,TRBV2,TRBJ2-3,few,TGTGCCAGCAGTGAAAACCTGGAGGGAGATACGCAGTATTTT,CASSENLEGDTQYF
17,TRBD2,TRBV4-2,TRBJ2-3,few,TGTGCCAGCAGCCGAGGGACTAGCGGTACTAGCACAGATACGCAGTATTTT,CASSRGTSGTSTDTQYF
16,-,TRBV27,TRBJ1-6,-,TGTGCCAGCAGTTTATCAGTGAGAGGTTCGGGCTCACCCCTCCACTTT,CASSLSVRGSGSPLHF
14,-,TRBV3-1,TRBJ1-1,-,TGTGCCAGCAGCCAACATGACCGGAACACTGAAGCTTTCTTT,CASSQHDRNTEAFF
15,-,TRBV12-3/TRBV12-4,TRBJ2-7,-,TGTGCCAGCAGTCCCACTCGGACGGGCACCTACGAGCAGTACTTC,CASSPTRTGTYEQYF
14,-,TRBV7-8,TRBJ2-3,-,TGTGCCAGCAGCTTAGATGGGGGCACAGATACGCAGTATTTT,CASSLDGGTDTQYF
15,TRBD1,TRBV5-4,TRBJ2-7,few,TGTGCCAGCAGCTTTTCCGGGACAGGGGACCGGGAGCAGTACTTC,CASSFSGTGDREQYF
12,-,TRBV7-2,TRBJ2-2,few,TGTGCCAGCAGCACATTCACCGGGGAGCTGTTTTTT,CASSTFTGELFF
12,TRBD1,TRBV5-4,TRBJ1-2,few,TGTGCCAGCAGCTCCCAGGGGGCAGGCTACACCTTC,CASSSQGAGYTF
14,-,TRBV9,TRBJ2-7,few,TGTGCCAGCGCCCTGCTCTCAGATCAGGGCGAGCAGTACTTC,CASALLSDQGEQYF
15,-,TRBV5-1,TRBJ2-2,-,TGTGCCAGCAGCTTGTATCAGGGGAACACCGGGGAGCTGTTTTTT,CASSLYQGNTGELFF
14,-,TRBV7-3,TRBJ2-3,-,TGTGCCAGCAGCCCCTCTCCGCGGTCTGATACGCAGTATTTT,CASSPSPRSDTQYF
14,TRBD1,TRBV5-1,TRBJ1-4,few,TGCGCCAGCAGCTTCGGACAGGGGTCTGAAAAACTGTTTTTT,CASSFGQGSEKLFF
12,-,TRBV19,TRBJ1-1,-,TGTGCCACTGAAGGGGGAAGTCCTGAAGCTTTCTTT,CATEGGSPEAFF
14,-,TRBV10-3,TRBJ2-7,few,TGTGCCATCAGTGCCTTTTACGGGACACTCGAGCAGTACTTC,CAISAFYGTLEQYF
13,-,TRBV7-8,TRBJ1-5,many,TGTGCCAGCAGCTTAGGACGGAATCAGCCCCAGCATTTT,CASSLGRNQPQHF
15,-,TRBV5-1,TRBJ1-5,few,TGCGCCAGCAGCTTGGGCGACGGTGGCAATCAGCCCCAGCATTTT,CASSLGDGGNQPQHF
17,TRBD1,TRBV7-3,TRBJ2-1,-,TGTGCCAGCAGCTTAAGCCCATTCGGGACAGGGAGGGATGAGCAGTTCTTC,CASSLSPFGTGRDEQFF